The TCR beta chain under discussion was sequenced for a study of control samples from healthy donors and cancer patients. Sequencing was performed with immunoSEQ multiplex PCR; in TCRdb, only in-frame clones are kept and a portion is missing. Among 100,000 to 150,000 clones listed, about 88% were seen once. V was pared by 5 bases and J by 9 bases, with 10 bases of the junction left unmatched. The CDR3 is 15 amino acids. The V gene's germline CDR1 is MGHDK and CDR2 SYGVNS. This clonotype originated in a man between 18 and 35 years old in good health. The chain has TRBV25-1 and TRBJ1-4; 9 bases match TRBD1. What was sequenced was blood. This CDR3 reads CASSIPGTGSKKLFF. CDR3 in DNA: TGTGCCAGCAGTATACCGGGGACAGGGAGTAAAAAACTGTTTTTT.